This is a list of T cell receptor beta chains from one sample in a study of CD8+CD57+ T cells in acquired aplastic anemia. TCRdb reanalysed the reads using MiXCR and keeps one entry per CDR3 protein. The table shows about 170,000 distinct CDR3 sequences, with roughly 48% occurring only once. Sequenced: sorted CD4+, CD8+, or CD8+CD57+ T cells (not recorded which) from PBMCs. The receptors were gathered from a human donor in good health. Both conserved end residues are part of each CDR3. The order of the fields is clone size, J gene, V gene, D gene, CDR3 protein, CDR3 DNA. A D gene is named only where the DNA matches it firmly. Clone size is not always given. Where it is, it says once, few, many or a class for expanded clones.

.	TRBJ2-7	TRBV29-1	TRBD2	CSVEGLAGSYEQYF	TGCAGCGTCGAAGGACTAGCGGGATCCTACGAGCAGTACTTC
many	TRBJ1-3	TRBV29-1	.	CSVDRGPGNTIYF	TGCAGCGTTGATAGGGGTCCTGGAAACACCATATATTTT
many	TRBJ2-3	TRBV12-3/TRBV12-4	.	CASSLFGDITDTQYF	TGTGCCAGCAGTTTATTTGGCGACATCACAGATACGCAGTATTTT
.	TRBJ2-5	TRBV15	.	CATSRQGKLQETQYF	TGTGCCACCAGCAGACAGGGGAAACTCCAAGAGACCCAGTACTTT
.	TRBJ2-5	TRBV25-1	TRBD2	CASSHLAGNGQETQYF	TGCGCCAGCAGCCACCTAGCGGGGAACGGCCAAGAGACCCAGTACTTC
few	TRBJ1-6	TRBV7-6	.	CASSLSVESPLHF	TGTGCCAGCAGCTTGTCGGTAGAATCACCCCTCCACTTT
.	TRBJ1-5	TRBV19	TRBD1	CASGGGTGTFYSNQPQHF	TGTGCCAGCGGGGGAGGGACAGGGACGTTCTATAGCAATCAGCCCCAGCATTTT
once	TRBJ2-1	TRBV5-1	.	CAGSSTQRNKQFF	TGCGCCGGCAGCTCGACCCAGCGTAATAAGCAGTTCTTC
few	TRBJ2-7	TRBV7-2	.	CASSPSYRDAQILF	TGTGCCAGCAGCCCCTCATACCGGGACGCCCAAATCCTCTTC
.	TRBJ2-2	TRBV2	.	CASSGERGELFF	TGTGCCAGCAGTGGAGAGCGCGGGGAGCTGTTTTTT
.	TRBJ2-1	TRBV10-3	.	CAISESGNGEQFF	TGTGCCATCAGTGAGTCCGGGAACGGAGAGCAGTTCTTC
few	TRBJ2-1	TRBV6-1	.	CASSELISVGGGDEQFF	TGTGCCAGCAGTGAATTAATTAGTGTGGGGGGGGGCGATGAGCAGTTCTTC
many	TRBJ2-7	TRBV6-5	TRBD2	CASSYPSGRVDDEQYF	TGTGCCAGCAGTTACCCTAGCGGGAGGGTAGACGACGAGCAGTACTTC
many	TRBJ2-3	TRBV7-9	.	CASSSWGSGSTDTQYF	TGTGCCAGCAGCTCGTGGGGTAGCGGAAGCACAGATACGCAGTATTTT
.	TRBJ2-7	TRBV9	TRBD2	CASSAGGASGSYEQYF	TGTGCCAGCAGCGCTGGGGGAGCTAGCGGATCCTACGAGCAGTACTTC
.	TRBJ2-7	TRBV20-1	TRBD1	CSAQTGGHLSYEQYF	TGCAGTGCTCAAACAGGGGGGCATCTTTCCTACGAGCAGTACTTC
.	TRBJ1-6	TRBV15	.	CATSNWPYNSPLHF	TGTGCCACCAGCAACTGGCCTTATAATTCACCCCTCCACTTT
.	TRBJ1-2	TRBV27	.	CASSPSGYNYGYTF	TGTGCCAGCAGTCCCTCAGGGTATAACTATGGCTACACCTTC
few	TRBJ2-7	TRBV24-1	.	CATSDGRGSEQYF	TGTGCCACCAGTGATGGCAGGGGCAGCGAGCAGTACTTC
few	TRBJ2-1	TRBV18	.	CASSPQGLGGYNEQFF	TGTGCCAGCTCACCACAAGGACTAGGGGGGTACAATGAGCAGTTCTTC
.	TRBJ2-1	TRBV10-3	TRBD2	CAISKREGQNEQFF	TGTGCCATCAGTAAGCGGGAGGGCCAGAATGAGCAGTTCTTC
.	TRBJ2-3	TRBV13	.	CASSPAGRMTDTQYF	TGTGCCAGCAGCCCAGCTGGCAGAATGACAGATACGCAGTATTTT
.	TRBJ2-7	TRBV20-1	.	CSATGGGGPLRSYEQYF	TGCAGTGCCACGGGTGGGGGGGGGCCCCTCAGATCCTACGAGCAGTACTTC
.	TRBJ2-7	TRBV20-1	TRBD1	CSVRGEQYF	TGCAGTGTCAGGGGGGAGCAGTACTTC
many	TRBJ1-1	TRBV5-1	.	CASSEPSGNTEAFF	TGCGCCAGCAGTGAGCCCTCAGGGAACACTGAAGCTTTCTTT
.	TRBJ1-1	TRBV2	.	CASSVGGMNTEAFF	TGTGCCAGCAGTGTTGGGGGGATGAACACTGAAGCTTTCTTT
.	TRBJ2-1	TRBV24-1	TRBD1	CATSDLNRGMDNEQFF	TGTGCCACCAGTGATTTGAACAGGGGGATGGACAATGAGCAGTTCTTC
.	TRBJ2-7	TRBV11-2	.	CASSLGGLGGFDEQYF	TGTGCCAGCAGCTTAGGTGGTCTGGGCGGATTCGACGAGCAGTACTTC